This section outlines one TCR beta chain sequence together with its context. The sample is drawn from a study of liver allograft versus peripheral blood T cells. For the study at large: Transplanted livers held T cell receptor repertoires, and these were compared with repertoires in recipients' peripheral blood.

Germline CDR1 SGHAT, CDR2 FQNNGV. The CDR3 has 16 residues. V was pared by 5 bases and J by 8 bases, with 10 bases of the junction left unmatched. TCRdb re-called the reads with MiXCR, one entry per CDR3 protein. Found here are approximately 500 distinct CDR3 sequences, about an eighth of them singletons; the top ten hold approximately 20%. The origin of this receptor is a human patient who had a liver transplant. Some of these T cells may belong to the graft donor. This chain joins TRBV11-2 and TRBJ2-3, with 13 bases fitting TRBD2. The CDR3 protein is CASSPSGLAGVFTQYF. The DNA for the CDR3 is TGTGCCAGCAGCCCCTCCGGACTAGCGGGGGTCTTTACGCAGTATTTT.